This passage covers 10 T cell receptor beta chains from one sample sequenced in a study of blood T cell repertoires in COVID-19. TCRdb's table, derived via immunoSEQ multiplex PCR, lists solely in-frame clones and lacks some. The sample gives some 150,000 clones, about 85% of which show up once; roughly 2.6% is in the top ten. The sequenced sample consisted of peripheral blood. The receptor set was obtained from a human donor with acute or convalescent COVID-19. The donor label of this sample is uncertain.

This chain links TRBV29-1 with TRBJ1-2, with TRBD1 matching over 7 bases. Germline CDR1 reads SQVTM; CDR2 reads ANQGSEA. V shed 4 bases and J 1 base; nucleotides not matched to a gene: 12. CDR3 size: 16 residues. In DNA, the CDR3 is TGCAGCGTTGCACCACTGGGGACAGAGAGTAACTATGGCTACACCTTC. Residues: CSVAPLGTESNYGYTF. Full variable domain (missing parts from reference TRBV29-1 and TRBJ1-2): SAVISQKPSRDICQRGTSLTIQCQVDSQVTMMFWYRQQPGQSLTLIATANQGSEATYESGFVIDKFPISRPNLTFSTLTVSNMSPEDSSIYLCSVAPLGTESNYGYTFGSGTRLTVV.

The CDR3 is CASSLHWRESHEQYV. In DNA, the CDR3 is TGTGCCAGCAGCCTTCATTGGCGGGAGAGTCACGAGCAGTACGTC. The gene calls are TRBV5-5 and TRBJ2-7, with TRBD2 identical over 7 bases. The germline V gene encodes CDR1 SGHKS and CDR2 YYEKEE (reference sequence). With 4 bases clipped from V and 5 bases from J, the junction kept 12 bases outside the gene matches. The CDR3 is 15 amino acids.

V gene TRBV19 combines with J gene TRBJ1-1; D ambiguous. The CDR3 consists of 14 residues. The V end was cut by 7 bases, the J end by 3 bases, with 15 bases between. Per the germline V gene, CDR1 is LNHDA and CDR2 is SQIVND (reference sequence). The DNA for the CDR3 is TGTGCCAGTAACCCGAGTCCGGGTGACACTGAAGCTTTCTTT. Its protein product is CASNPSPGDTEAFF.

The V gene is TRBV5-1, the J gene TRBJ1-2; D gene uncertain. Trimming cost V 9 bases and J 4 bases, with 13 bases left between them. The length of the CDR3 is 12 residues. Looked up from germline, CDR1 is SGHRS and CDR2 is YFSETQ. The CDR3 loop is CATSESGYGYTF. The CDR3 nucleotides read TGCGCCACCTCTGAAAGCGGCTATGGCTACACCTTC.

The gene calls are TRBV14 and TRBJ2-1; 7 bases match TRBD1. CDR3 size: 17 residues. Germline CDR1 SGHDN, CDR2 FVKESK. Trimming cost V 1 base and J 4 bases; bases outside gene matches: 10. The CDR3 spells CASSQVIGQVGYNEQFF. In DNA form, the CDR3 reads TGTGCCAGCAGCCAAGTGATAGGACAGGTTGGGTACAATGAGCAGTTCTTC.

The chain joins TRBV6-9 to TRBJ2-7, with 10 bases that match TRBD1. The V and J ends lost 7 bases and 0 bases, in that order; junction bases with no gene match: 9. Germline lookup yields CDR1 MNHGY and CDR2 SVAAGI. This CDR3 contains 16 residues. CDR3 residues: CASKIPGTGVSYEQYF. The CDR3 DNA reads as TGTGCCAGCAAGATCCCCGGGACAGGGGTCTCCTACGAGCAGTACTTC.

In its sample, this clone was seen a few times. The CDR3 here is CASSPGQTDSNQPQHF. DNA for the CDR3: TGTGCCAGCAGCCCGGGACAGACAGATAGCAATCAGCCCCAGCATTTT. J is TRBJ1-5 and V is TRBV3-1 (or the pseudogene TRBV3-2); 7 nucleotides match TRBD1. CDR3 size: 16 residues. Germline V lookup: CDR1 LGHDT, CDR2 YNNKEL (reference sequence). J lost 0 bases, V lost 4 bases, and 6 bases had no gene match.

The chain uses TRBV2 and TRBJ2-2; no definite D call. V was shortened by 4 bases and J by 4 bases, with 13 bases between the two germline ends. Germline CDR1 is SNHLY and CDR2 is FYNNEI. The CDR3 has 15 residues. CDR3 in amino acids: CASSAPITGTGELFF. CDR3 nucleotide sequence: TGTGCCAGCAGTGCCCCCATTACGGGCACCGGGGAGCTGTTTTTT.

The chain carries TRBV7-6 and TRBJ1-5; D gene uncertain. Germline lookup yields CDR1 SGHVS and CDR2 FNYEAQ. The CDR3 is made up of 14 amino acids. V was pared by 5 bases and J by 3 bases, with 11 bases between. The CDR3 protein is CASSQAPYNQPQHF. The CDR3 nucleotides read TGTGCCAGCAGCCAGGCCCCTTACAATCAGCCCCAGCATTTT.

The CDR3 DNA sequence: TGTGCCAGCACCACGGGACAGGGGGACAAACTGTTTTTT. Its protein is CASTTGQGDKLFF. The chain links TRBV12-3 or TRBV12-4 to TRBJ1-4; 11 nucleotides agree with TRBD1. The CDR3 has 13 amino acids. V dropped 7 bases and J dropped 11; count of bases not matched to a gene: 6.